The TCR beta chain under discussion was sequenced for a study of cytomegalovirus exposure and HLA in healthy donors. In the PCR, 60 Vbeta and 13 Jbeta primers were used. Sequencing used immunoSEQ multiplex PCR; TCRdb keeps in-frame clones, though not all of them. The profile covers roughly 220,000 clones, with around 86% appearing a single time and around 3% taken by the ten largest. This clone appeared a single time. Germline loops: CDR1 MDHEN, CDR2 SYDVKM. The ends were cut back, 2 bases at V and 5 bases at J, with 14 bases in the middle. This CDR3 spans 15 amino acids. The TCR originated in a woman between 35 and 50 years old in good health and CMV-seronegative. The sample was PBMCs. The V gene is TRBV28, the J gene TRBJ2-3, with a possible D match to TRBD2 (6 bases). The CDR3 loop reads CASSLTGRFVDTQYF. The DNA of the CDR3 is TGTGCCAGCAGTTTAACTGGGAGGTTCGTAGATACGCAGTATTTT. Supplemented by reference TRBV28 and TRBJ2-3, the full variable domain reads DVKVTQSSRYLVKRTGEKVFLECVQDMDHENMFWYRQDPGLGLRLIYFSYDVKMKEKGDIPEGYSVSREKKERFSLILESASTNQTSMYLCASSLTGRFVDTQYFGPGTRLTVL.